This T cell receptor beta chain was documented in a study of blood T cell repertoires in COVID-19 (dated by TCRdb to 2018 to 2021). A note on the overall study: Collaborator samples came from the United States, Italy and Spain and covered acute and convalescent phases of COVID-19. The prospective study material was composed of cDNA or gDNA derived from T cells, B-cell-depleted T cells, or PBMCs. Samples were obtained from the ongoing ImmuneRACE study (first 160 participants) and from approximately 1,200 subjects provided by 6 global collaborators. Nearly every sample came with metadata listing a de-identified subject ID, COVID-19 status, age in years and sex. A freely available public database, intended as a resource for researchers studying the immune response to SARS-CoV-2, is where the repertoires were released. Where HLA class I and class II types were available, the types were taken from metadata supplied by the sample provider, not from assay-based typing. Deeply sampled blood TCRbeta repertoires from subjects exposed to, actively infected with, or recovered from COVID-19 were included in the dataset. Here is what the overall study found, with its caveats: The quantity of clinical and demographic metadata differed by source and by participant and was supplied without curation.

The collaborating institutions used their own protocols to collect whole blood in K2EDTA tubes. For TCRbeta analysis, collaborators shipped samples in one of three forms: frozen whole blood, isolated PBMCs, or DNA extracted from either of those sample types. TCRbeta CDR3 regions were amplified from genomic DNA by means of the immunoSEQ Assay, a bias-controlled multiplex PCR. The original methods were these. The number of nucleated cells in each sample was estimated by amplification of reference gene primers within the assay. Sequence reads were collapsed and filtered to measure the absolute abundance of every unique TCRbeta CDR3 rearrangement. For each sample, productive Simpson clonality was calculated as the square root of Simpson's diversity index over productive rearrangements. TCRdb took over this immuneACCESS table, retaining in-frame rearrangements with V and J assigned. Such tables are incomplete; in checked studies, under half of the missing clones stem from an unresolved V gene, and the remainder is unexplained. V, J and clone size reflect that table, while D and trimming were determined from the DNA. This sample has a few hundred thousand clones in its table, and around 90% of those were observed once. The ten largest clonotypes hold 1% to 1.5% of the sample.

For this clone: No cognate antigen has been identified for it. The sample holds no much larger clone one base away, and base qualities are not on file.

The CDR3 spans 16 residues, from the cysteine through the phenylalanine. Of the read, only the CDR3 DNA is kept; its 48 bases are in frame from base 1. V loses 3 bases of germline sequence and J loses 7 bases, and the interval between the two ends is 22 bases. CDR1 and CDR2 are read off the germline V gene as MDHEN and SYDVKM. The sequenced sample consisted of peripheral blood. Recombination linked TRBV28 to TRBJ2-7; D gene: possibly TRBD2, on 6 matching bases. The clonotype was recovered from a middle-aged man with acute or convalescent COVID-19. The DNA sequence reads TGTGCCAGCAGTTTGGCGGGATTCACGTCCCCTGAGGAGCAGTACTTC. It is translated as CASSLAGFTSPEEQYF.